The 27 T cell receptor beta chains in this list originate from one sample, sequenced in a study of T-cell memory formation after mild COVID-19. TCRdb redid the calling of the 5' RACE reads with MiXCR, one entry per CDR3 protein. The repertoire holds approximately 150,000 distinct CDR3 sequences, approximately 5.7% seen once, with approximately 2.2% in the top ten. Sequencing was carried out using PBMCs or a T cell subset sorted from them (not recorded which). The receptors shown here come from an adult woman who had mild COVID-19 (a few samples of this study predate the infection). Cell type and time point are not known.

Ten or more counts support this clonotype. The CDR3 DNA is TGTGCCACCAGCAGGCGACAGGGAACTTCTTCCAATGAGCAGTTCTTC. As protein: CATSRRQGTSSNEQFF. The V call is TRBV15, the J call TRBJ2-1; 7 bases are shared with TRBD1. This CDR3 comprises 16 residues. The germline V gene has CDR1 LNHNV and CDR2 YYDKDF (reference sequence). Trimming cost V 3 bases and J 6 bases; bases outside gene matches: 11.

J is TRBJ2-1 and V is TRBV3-1; no clear D gene. Per germline, CDR1 LGHDT and CDR2 YNNKEL (reference sequence). Trimming left V 5 bases short and J 4 bases short, with 15 bases between. This CDR3 is 15 amino acids long. In DNA, the CDR3 is TGTGCCAGCAGCTGGTCTGACCGCAATTACAATGAGCAGTTCTTC. Its translation is CASSWSDRNYNEQFF.

This clonotype was seen repeatedly, ten times or more. The gene calls are TRBV3-1 and TRBJ2-5; TRBD1 aligns across 7 bases. The germline gives CDR1 LGHDT, CDR2 YNNKEL (reference sequence). The junction had 1 base not matched to a gene; V was cut back by 4 bases and J by 2 bases. The CDR3 extends over 13 amino acids. In DNA form, the CDR3 reads TGTGCCAGCAGCCGGGACAGACAAGAGACCCAGTACTTC. It specifies CASSRDRQETQYF.

This clonotype was seen many times. This chain joins TRBV12-3 or TRBV12-4 and TRBJ2-5; D ambiguous. The CDR3 contains 15 residues. The V end lost 1 base, the J end lost 5 bases, and 14 bases lay between the germline ends. The CDR3, as DNA: TGTGCCAGCAGTTTAGGAGGCGGTTGGCGGGAGACCCAGTACTTC. Protein: CASSLGGGWRETQYF.

In this sample, this clonotype turned up a few times. V gene TRBV5-1 combines with J gene TRBJ2-5, with TRBD2 matching over 8 bases. This CDR3 has 16 residues. The germline V gene encodes CDR1 SGHRS and CDR2 YFSETQ. Trimming cost V 4 bases and J 5 bases; bases outside gene matches: 13. The DNA for the CDR3 is TGCGCCAGCAGCCTCACTGGTGGACTAGCTATGGAGACCCAGTACTTC. Encoded protein: CASSLTGGLAMETQYF.

This clonotype was detected many times. The V call is TRBV21-1, the J call TRBJ2-3; the table gives TRBD1 as D, unverified against the DNA. TRBV21-1 is tagged as a pseudogene. CDR3 length: 14 residues. In DNA form, the CDR3 reads TGTGCCGCTTCGACAGGGAGGGGCACAGATACGCAGTATTTT. Translated: CAASTGRGTDTQYF.

The chain carries TRBV24-1 and TRBJ2-5; possibly TRBD1 for D (5 bases). Germline V gene lookup returns CDR1 KGHDR and CDR2 SFDVKD. The CDR3 totals 13 residues. V was trimmed by 4 bases and J by 1 base, leaving 6 bases between them. The DNA of the CDR3 is TGTGCCACCAGTGAGGGGCTCCAAGAGACCCAGTACTTC. It specifies CATSEGLQETQYF.

This clonotype was seen more than once but under ten times. The CDR3: CASSQDPQRSGNTIYF. The CDR3 DNA follows: TGTGCCAGCAGCCAAGATCCCCAGCGCTCTGGAAACACCATATATTTT. This sequence joins TRBV3-1 and TRBJ1-3; no clear D. Germline V gene data show CDR1 as LGHDT and CDR2 as YNNKEL (reference sequence). CDR3 length: 16 residues. Trimming removed 0 bases from V and 0 bases from J, with 9 bases in between.

This clonotype has at least ten counts. The chain carries TRBV5-1 and TRBJ2-1; 10 nucleotides align to TRBD2. Looked up from germline, CDR1 is SGHRS and CDR2 is YFSETQ. The CDR3 length is 15 residues. The junction had 5 bases not matched to a gene; V was cut back by 2 bases and J by 6 bases. CDR3 nucleotide sequence: TGCGCCAGCAGCTTCCTAGCGGGAGCTGGCAATGAGCAGTTCTTC. Residues: CASSFLAGAGNEQFF. Using reference TRBV5-1 and TRBJ2-1 for the parts outside the CDR3, the full variable domain is KAGVTQTPRYLIKTRGQQVTLSCSPISGHRSVSWYQQTPGQGLQFLFEYFSETQRNKGNFPGRFSGRQFSNSRSEMNVSTLELGDSALYLCASSFLAGAGNEQFFGPGTRLTVL.

This clonotype was seen only a few times. The V gene is TRBV5-1, the J gene TRBJ2-3; 7 bases match TRBD2. The germline V gene encodes CDR1 SGHRS and CDR2 YFSETQ. The junction had 11 bases not matched to a gene; V was cut back by 4 bases and J by 0 bases. The CDR3 has 17 amino acids. Here the CDR3 reads CASSLEDYSGSTDTQYF. DNA for the CDR3: TGCGCCAGCAGCCTGGAGGATTATAGCGGGAGCACAGATACGCAGTATTTT.

This clonotype was counted a few times. The chain recombines TRBV2 with TRBJ2-3; tentatively, D is TRBD1 (5 bases). Germline V gene lookup returns CDR1 SNHLY and CDR2 FYNNEI. Between the trimmed V and J ends, which lost 4 bases and 8 bases, there was a span of 10 bases. The CDR3 spans 12 residues. Written as DNA, the CDR3 is TGTGCCAGCAGTGTTGGGCAGGGTACGCAGTATTTT. This encodes CASSVGQGTQYF.

This clonotype came up many times. This rearrangement joins TRBV5-6 to TRBJ2-7; the match to TRBD1 covers 7 bases. Germline V CDR1 and CDR2: SGHDT, YYEEEE. J gave up 5 bases and V 3 bases, and 5 bases lay outside the gene matches. This CDR3 is built from 13 residues. The CDR3 here is CASSSNRGHEQYF. The CDR3 nucleotides are TGTGCCAGCAGCTCGAACAGGGGCCACGAGCAGTACTTC.

This clonotype was observed at least ten times. The chain recombines TRBV20-1 with TRBJ2-2; D gene unclear. The germline V gene encodes CDR1 DFQATT and CDR2 SNEGSKA (reference sequence). The ends were cut back, 3 bases at V and 3 bases at J, with 11 bases in the middle. The CDR3 is 14 residues long. Written as DNA, the CDR3 is TGCAGTGCTAGGATGGTACGGGACACCGGGGAGCTGTTTTTT. Translation: CSARMVRDTGELFF.

This clonotype was picked up many times. The chain is built from TRBV12-3 or TRBV12-4 and TRBJ2-7, with 11 bases that match TRBD2. This CDR3 comprises 18 residues. V lost 4 bases to trimming and J lost 0 bases; unmatched junction nucleotides: 11. The DNA of the CDR3 is TGTGCCAGCAGTTGGCTTGGGACTAGCGGAGGGAACTCCTACGAGCAGTACTTC. It encodes CASSWLGTSGGNSYEQYF.

This clonotype was seen a handful of times. This chain links TRBV24-1 with TRBJ2-7; the D is unclear. The CDR3 loop spans 15 amino acids. Trimming removed 2 bases at V and 0 bases at J, with 10 bases between. Per the germline V gene, CDR1 is KGHDR and CDR2 is SFDVKD. In nucleotides, the CDR3 is TGTGCCACCAGTGATTCGGGCCTTAGCTCCTACGAGCAGTACTTC. Protein product: CATSDSGLSSYEQYF.

This clonotype was recorded at least ten times. V and J are TRBV24-1 and TRBJ2-1, with 11 positions matching TRBD2. This CDR3 comprises 15 residues. After removal of 3 bases from V and 7 bases from J, the junction contained 4 bases not matched to a gene. Germline CDR1 is KGHDR and CDR2 is SFDVKD. For the CDR3, the DNA is TGTGCCACCAGTGATGTAGCGGGAGGGTCGAATGAGCAGTTCTTC. Amino acids: CATSDVAGGSNEQFF.

This clonotype has more than one count but fewer than ten. CDR3 sequence: CATSRDLISGTRNEQFF. CDR3 DNA: TGTGCCACCAGCAGAGATCTGATTAGCGGGACTCGCAATGAGCAGTTCTTC. The chain carries TRBV15 and TRBJ2-1; 8 positions agree with TRBD2. Germline V lookup: CDR1 LNHNV, CDR2 YYDKDF (reference sequence). The V gene end was trimmed by 0 bases and the J gene end by 6 bases; junction bases not matched to a gene: 10. The CDR3 extends over 17 amino acids.

This clonotype was counted only a few times. This chain uses TRBV10-3 with TRBJ2-1; 8 positions agree with TRBD2. The CDR3 length is 13 residues. Germline CDR1 is ENHRY and CDR2 is SYGVKD. The ends lost 8 bases at V and 7 bases at J; junction bases unmatched: 7. CDR3 nucleotides: TGTGCCATCGGGCTCGGGAGGGATAATGAGCAGTTCTTC. This encodes CAIGLGRDNEQFF.

This sequence joins TRBV5-1 and TRBJ2-5; 7 bases agree with TRBD2. J lost 5 bases, V lost 4 bases, and 8 bases had no gene match. The CDR3 extends over 14 amino acids. The germline V gene has CDR1 SGHRS and CDR2 YFSETQ. The CDR3 DNA sequence: TGCGCCAGCAGCCTGGGGGGGAGAGAGGAGACCCAGTACTTC. Translated: CASSLGGREETQYF.

The chain couples TRBV7-9 to TRBJ1-1; no clear D gene. The CDR3 covers 14 residues. Germline V gene sequence: CDR1 SEHNR, CDR2 FQNEAQ (reference sequence). V lost 6 bases and J lost 1, with 12 bases in between. This CDR3 reads CASRPLAGNTEAFF. Here the CDR3 DNA reads TGTGCCAGCAGACCCCTCGCTGGGAACACTGAAGCTTTCTTT.

This clonotype came up many times. The chain combines TRBV5-1 with TRBJ2-5; D possibly matches TRBD1 or TRBD2 (5 bases each). CDR1 and CDR2 from the germline V gene are SGHRS and YFSETQ. The length of the CDR3 is 13 residues. The germline V and J ends were trimmed by 4 bases and 9 bases, with 16 bases remaining between them. The chain's CDR3 is CASSEGRPMAQYF. The CDR3 region has the DNA TGCGCCAGCAGCGAGGGACGGCCCATGGCCCAGTACTTC.

In its sample, this clonotype was seen a few times. The chain carries TRBV6-1 and TRBJ2-6; D unclear. The CDR3 sequence is 15 residues long. In germline, CDR1 is MNHNS, CDR2 SASEGT. Trimming left V 6 bases short and J 0 bases short, with 9 bases between. The chain's CDR3 is CASSLLSSGANVLTF. The CDR3, as DNA: TGTGCCAGCAGCCTTCTGTCCTCTGGGGCCAACGTCCTGACTTTC.

This clonotype was observed many times. This rearrangement joins TRBV7-2 to TRBJ2-1; no clear D. Germline values: CDR1 SGHTA, CDR2 FQGNSA. V lost 6 bases and J 6 bases, leaving 9 bases between the germline ends. This CDR3 comprises 12 residues. The CDR3 spells CASRPASNEQFF. Here the CDR3 DNA reads TGTGCCAGCAGACCGGCTTCCAATGAGCAGTTCTTC. Supplemented by reference TRBV7-2 and TRBJ2-1, the full variable domain reads GAGVSQSPSNKVTEKGKDVELRCDPISGHTALYWYRQSLGQGLEFLIYFQGNSAPDKSGLPSDRFSAERTGGSVSTLTIQRTQQEDSAVYLCASRPASNEQFFGPGTRLTVL.

This clonotype was seen a few times. The CDR3 region is CASRSTGGTNIQYF. For the CDR3, the DNA is TGTGCCAGCAGGTCAACAGGGGGCACGAACATTCAGTACTTC. The rearrangement links TRBV12-3 or TRBV12-4 to TRBJ2-4; TRBD1 matches at 9 bases. After removal of 6 bases from V and 7 bases from J, the junction contained 7 bases not matched to a gene. This CDR3 has 14 residues.

This clonotype has at least ten counts. The chain has TRBV7-9 and TRBJ2-7; D not resolved. Germline V gene sequence: CDR1 SEHNR, CDR2 FQNEAQ (reference sequence). This CDR3 is 17 amino acids long. Deletions cut 1 base from V and 2 bases from J, with 18 bases between. DNA for the CDR3: TGTGCCAGCAGCTTAGGGCACCAGAATATTGGAGCCTACGAGCAGTACTTC. Protein sequence: CASSLGHQNIGAYEQYF.

This clonotype turned up a few times. The chain uses TRBV12-3 or TRBV12-4 and TRBJ2-5; tentatively, D is TRBD2 (6 bases). The CDR3 has 12 amino acids. V lost 5 bases, J lost 9 bases, and 13 bases lay in between. CDR3 bases: TGTGCCAGCAGTCCTTGGGGGGACCCCCAGTACTTC. Its protein is CASSPWGDPQYF.

This clonotype showed up just a few times. This rearrangement joins TRBV7-2 to TRBJ1-6; D remains ambiguous. There are 14 residues in the CDR3. V lost 1 base and J lost 7, with 8 bases in between. The germline V gene has CDR1 SGHTA and CDR2 FQGNSA. CDR3 sequence (DNA): TGTGCCAGCAGCTTAGGGGCATTGAATTCACCCCTCCACTTT. It translates to CASSLGALNSPLHF.